This TCR beta chain was captured by sequencing in a study of blood T cell repertoires in COVID-19. Two negative PCRs, clearance, or symptom resolution had been documented for recovered Cohort 3 donors. CDR1 WNHNN and CDR2 SYGVQD come from the germline V gene (reference sequence). Trimming removed 0 bases from V and 6 bases from J, with 11 bases in between. This CDR3 has 14 amino acids. The method was immunoSEQ multiplex PCR; TCRdb's version includes in-frame clones alone and lacks a portion of them. Altogether almost 200,000 clones are present, more than 80% being singletons, with the ten largest covering approximately 8.1%.

This chain links TRBV10-1 with TRBJ1-1; D is unresolved. Sequencing was performed on PBMCs or T cells enriched from blood (not recorded which). This receptor was taken from a woman aged 18-30 years who had recovered from COVID-19. CDR3 loop: CASSESAGPAEAFF. The CDR3 nucleotides are TGCGCCAGCAGTGAGTCCGCAGGCCCGGCTGAAGCTTTCTTT.